This is a list of T cell receptor beta chains from one sample in a study of CXCR3-negative and CXCR3-positive naive CD8 T cells. TCRdb reworked the 5' RACE reads into one entry per CDR3 protein, no DNA. Its table records tens of thousands of distinct CDR3 sequences. The sample comprised memory CD8+ T cells from blood. Source of these receptors: a human donor in good health. Some clones in this sample may be carry-over from other donors' samples. Both conserved end residues are part of each CDR3. The size field is filled for only some rows; it gives once, few, many or a size class.

J | size | V | CDR3
TRBJ2-3 | medium-sized | TRBV7-8 | CASRSGITDTQYF
TRBJ1-5 | . | TRBV6-1 | CASSEAGTNNQPQHF
TRBJ1-5 | . | TRBV7-9 | CASSSDPRNQPQHF
TRBJ2-1 | . | TRBV7-9 | CASSLGQGTYNEQFF
TRBJ1-4 | . | TRBV7-2 | CASSLTTGGVEEKLFF
TRBJ2-5 | . | TRBV19 | CASSPDQETQYF
TRBJ2-1 | medium-sized | TRBV11-3 | CASSLGVGNYNEQFF
TRBJ2-3 | . | TRBV7-8 | CASSKGFDTQYF
TRBJ1-1 | . | TRBV20-1 | CSASRYRGLNTEAFF
TRBJ2-1 | . | TRBV18 | CASSGTPSGAPYNEQFF
TRBJ2-7 | . | TRBV29-1 | CSVDGANTYEQYF
TRBJ2-3 | . | TRBV7-9 | CASSLAGKMGDTDTQYF
TRBJ2-7 | . | TRBV4-3 | CASSQDRAGGPYEQYF
TRBJ1-1 | . | TRBV3-1 | CASSQLFGPLKTEAFF
TRBJ2-7 | . | TRBV27 | CASSFGGLGSYEQYF
TRBJ2-7 | . | TRBV12-3/TRBV12-4 | CASSFSGGGHEQYF
TRBJ2-4 | . | TRBV11-2 | CASSLDSIQYF
TRBJ1-3 | . | TRBV29-1 | CSVEADFGDSSGNTIYF
TRBJ2-1 | . | TRBV27 | CASSQGPSYNEQFF
TRBJ1-1 | . | TRBV7-2 | CASSLGSERRAFF
TRBJ2-1 | . | TRBV6-2/TRBV6-3 | CASSSSGGVSEQFF
TRBJ2-1 | . | TRBV6-4 | CASSESGGGSYNEQFF
TRBJ1-5 | . | TRBV6-5 | CASSSTGGSTKTQHF
TRBJ1-5 | . | TRBV5-1 | CASSYGNNQPQHF
TRBJ2-7 | . | TRBV7-9 | CASSSGQAHEQYF
TRBJ2-2 | . | TRBV4-3 | CASSQDSGDSITGELFF
TRBJ2-5 | . | TRBV4-2 | CASSQERGGLETQYF